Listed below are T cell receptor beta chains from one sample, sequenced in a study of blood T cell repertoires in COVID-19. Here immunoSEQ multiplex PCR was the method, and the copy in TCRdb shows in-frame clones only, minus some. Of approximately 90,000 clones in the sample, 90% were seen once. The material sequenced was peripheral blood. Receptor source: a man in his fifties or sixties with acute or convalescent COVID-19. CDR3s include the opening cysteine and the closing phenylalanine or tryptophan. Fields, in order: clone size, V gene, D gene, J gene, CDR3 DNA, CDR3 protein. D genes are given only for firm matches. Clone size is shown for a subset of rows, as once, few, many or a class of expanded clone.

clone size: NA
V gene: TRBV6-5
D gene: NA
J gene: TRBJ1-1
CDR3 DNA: TGTGCCAGCAGAACCCCCGGGAATACTGAAGCTTTCTTT
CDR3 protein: CASRTPGNTEAFF

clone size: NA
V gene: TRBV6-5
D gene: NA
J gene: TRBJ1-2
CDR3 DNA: TGTGCCAGCAGTTCACGGGTAGACGGCTACACCTTC
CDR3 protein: CASSSRVDGYTF

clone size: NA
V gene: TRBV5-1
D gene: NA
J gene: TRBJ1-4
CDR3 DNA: TGCGCCAGCAGCCCTGGCTCAGGGGATCAGTTCGGAAAACTGTTTTTT
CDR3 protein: CASSPGSGDQFGKLFF

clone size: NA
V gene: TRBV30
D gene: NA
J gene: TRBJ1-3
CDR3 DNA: TGTGCCTGGGTACAGGGATCTGGAAACACCATATATTTT
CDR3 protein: CAWVQGSGNTIYF

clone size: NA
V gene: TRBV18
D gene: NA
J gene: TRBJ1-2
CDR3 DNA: TGTGCCAGCTCACCACAGGGGCATACAGGAACGGGCTATGGCTACACCTTC
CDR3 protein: CASSPQGHTGTGYGYTF

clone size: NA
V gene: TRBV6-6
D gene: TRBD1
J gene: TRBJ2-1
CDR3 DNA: TGTGCCAGCAGTTTCCCCCCGGGACAGGGGGCGGATGAGCAGTTCTTC
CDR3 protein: CASSFPPGQGADEQFF

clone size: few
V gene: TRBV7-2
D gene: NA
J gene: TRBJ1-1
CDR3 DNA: TGTGCCAGCAGCCCAAGTGCCGCCCAAGAGGCTTTCTTT
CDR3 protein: CASSPSAAQEAFF

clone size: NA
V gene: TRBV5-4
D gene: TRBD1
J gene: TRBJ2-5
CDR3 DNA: TGTGCCAGCAGCTTGGAGGGACAGGGGGAAAAGACCCAGTACTTC
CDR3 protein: CASSLEGQGEKTQYF

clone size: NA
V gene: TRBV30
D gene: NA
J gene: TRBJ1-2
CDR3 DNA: TGTGCCTGGACCCAGCCCAGGGGTGGTCGGTTGCCCTATGGCTACACCTTC
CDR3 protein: CAWTQPRGGRLPYGYTF

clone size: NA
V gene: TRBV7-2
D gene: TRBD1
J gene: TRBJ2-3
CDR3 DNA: TGTGCCAGCAGCTTAGAGGGCGGTGGACAGGTGGCAGATACGCAGTATTTT
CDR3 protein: CASSLEGGGQVADTQYF

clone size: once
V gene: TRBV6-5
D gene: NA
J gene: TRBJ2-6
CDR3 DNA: TGTGCCAGCGCCATCCAGGGAACTGGGGCCAACGTCCTGACTTTC
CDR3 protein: CASAIQGTGANVLTF

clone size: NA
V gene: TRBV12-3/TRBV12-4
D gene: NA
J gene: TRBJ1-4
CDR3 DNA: TGTGCCAGCAGTTTGCGGGAAAAACTGTTTTTT
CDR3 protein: CASSLREKLFF

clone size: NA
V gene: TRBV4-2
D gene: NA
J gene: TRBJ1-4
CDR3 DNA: TGTGCCAGCAGCCTCGGGGAGGGGACACATAATGAAAAACTGTTTTTT
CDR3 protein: CASSLGEGTHNEKLFF

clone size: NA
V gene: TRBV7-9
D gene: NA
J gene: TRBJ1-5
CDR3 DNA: TGTGCCAGCAGTCGCCGGGACTCCCCTTCTCAGCCCCAGCATTTT
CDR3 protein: CASSRRDSPSQPQHF

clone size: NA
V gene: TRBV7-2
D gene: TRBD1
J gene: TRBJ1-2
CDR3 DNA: TGTGCCAGCAGCCCGGAGGGGACAGGGTTTGGCTACACCTTC
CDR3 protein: CASSPEGTGFGYTF

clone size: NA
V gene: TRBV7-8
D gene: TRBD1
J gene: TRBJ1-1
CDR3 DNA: TGTGCCAGCAGCCTCTACAGGGGCGAGAACACTGAAGCTTTCTTT
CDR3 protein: CASSLYRGENTEAFF

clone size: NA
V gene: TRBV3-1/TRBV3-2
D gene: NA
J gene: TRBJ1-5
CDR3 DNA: TGTGCCAGCAGCCAAGACCGGTTTCAGCCCCAGCATTTT
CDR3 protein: CASSQDRFQPQHF

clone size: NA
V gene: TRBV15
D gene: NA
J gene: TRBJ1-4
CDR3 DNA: TGTGCCACCAGCAGAGCGGATGAAAAACTGTTTTTT
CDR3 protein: CATSRADEKLFF